This T cell receptor (beta chain) was identified during a study of cytomegalovirus exposure and HLA in healthy donors (dated by TCRdb to 2017 to 2019). Study-wide context: A later analysis indicated that the roughly 120 validation repertoires were generated on the platform also employed for the approximately 700 repertoires of the first cohort. The study aimed to test whether signatures of past pathogen exposure could be identified by cataloging public T cell receptors. Besides the first cohort of around 670 subjects, a separate validation cohort made up of some 110 different subjects was used. High-throughput TCR immunosequencing, statistical association of individual TCRs with disease status, and machine learning were combined to predict cytomegalovirus infection status.

The donors were included in the validation cohort of roughly 130 subjects, a group kept apart from the roughly 690-subject first cohort. What the authors observed across the whole study: The study listed approximately 160 TCR beta chains as associated with cytomegalovirus. In vitro tests confirmed that three of the cytomegalovirus-associated TCR beta chains recognize cytomegalovirus antigens. A later analysis found that TCRs clustered in the first cohort also tended to co-occur in the roughly 120 validation repertoires, with 94% of cluster scores above 0. The classifier was reported to diagnose cytomegalovirus status with high specificity and sensitivity in both the original cohort and the validation cohort. A later analysis lacked HLA typing for the validation cohort, so it scored co-occurrence in that cohort across all 120 or so repertoires. The authors suggested that the approach could potentially be extended to other disease states and immunological phenotypes. Most TCR sequences were seen in very few donors, while some public TCRs were found in many individuals.

In regard to this clone: The target of this receptor is not known. No clone much larger than this one lies a single base away; base qualities are absent.

CDR1 and CDR2 are drawn from the germline V gene (reference sequence): GTSNPN, SVGIG. Taken from cysteine to phenylalanine, the CDR3 has 13 residues. Only CDR3 DNA is held: 39 bases, read in frame from base 1. V is pared back by 5 bases and J by 2 bases, with 12 bases lying between the germline termini. The library came from the immunoSEQ multiplex PCR assay. Per the source publication's procedure: To diagnose cytomegalovirus status from the catalog of TCR beta chain sequences, a statistical classification framework was built. TCRdb limited this immuneACCESS table to in-frame rearrangements with V and J called. A share of clones is missing; checked studies link under half to unresolved V genes, and the rest is unexplained. V and J calls and clone size follow that table, whereas D and trimming were derived from the DNA. Within this sample are fewer than 85,000 clones, with around 96% of them counted one time only. The top ten constitute about 1.3% of the sample.

Sequencing was performed on PBMCs. The origin of this receptor is a young woman in good health and CMV-seronegative. The sequence joins TRBV30 to TRBJ1-1; no D gene call is confident. The DNA sequence follows: TGTGCCTGGGCCACCTCAGTTAACACTGAAGCTTTCTTT. This yields the protein CAWATSVNTEAFF.